This T cell receptor beta chain was retrieved from a study of blood T cell repertoires in COVID-19. Study details: Acute and convalescent COVID-19 specimens originated in the United States, Italy and Spain. In each case, the material was cDNA or gDNA derived from T cells, B-cell-depleted T cells, or PBMCs.

In the source study's methods: Estimated nucleated cell counts came from reference gene primer amplification. Assay: immunoSEQ multiplex PCR; the TCRdb copy retains only in-frame clones and omits some. V and J calls and clone size are given by that table; D and trimming were obtained from the DNA. The profile shows some 210,000 clones, around 89% of them singletons. The germline V gene encodes CDR1 SGDLS and CDR2 YYNGEE. The CDR3 loop spans 14 amino acids. V lost 5 bases and J 0 bases, leaving 9 bases between the germline ends. The chain is built from TRBV9 and TRBJ2-1; D not certain. Sequences were obtained from peripheral blood. This sequence originates from a woman aged 40 to 50 with acute or convalescent COVID-19. CDR3 DNA: TGTGCCAGCAGTGAACTGAGCTCCTACAATGAGCAGTTCTTC. Its protein is CASSELSSYNEQFF.